The clone carrying this T cell receptor beta chain was counted only a few times. The antigen remains undetermined. The entirety of the isolated RNA underwent reverse transcription, so expressed TCRB transcripts were sequenced. Profiled with immunoSEQ multiplex PCR; TCRdb holds only in-frame clones, not every one. Among roughly 150,000 clones listed, around 7.9% were seen once. These data belong to a study of beta chain features in type 1 diabetes. Study-wide points: TCRB CDR3s from Type 1 diabetes patients were moderately but significantly shorter in all four CD4+ subsets.

The CDR3 has 18 residues. V dropped 4 bases and J dropped 4; count of bases not matched to a gene: 14. In germline, CDR1 is MNHNS, CDR2 SASEGT. The origin of this receptor is a man aged 18 to 29 with type 1 diabetes. The sample taken for sequencing was central memory CD4+ T cells from blood. The rearrangement uses TRBV6-1 and TRBJ2-7; 12 bases match TRBD2. CDR3 amino acids: CASSARLAGARQVYEQYF. The CDR3 bases are TGTGCCAGCAGTGCCCGACTAGCGGGAGCGCGCCAAGTTTACGAGCAGTACTTC.